The sequence of this TCR beta chain was determined in a study of breast tumors, draining lymph nodes, adjacent tissues. General observations from the study: Compared with basal-like, luminal-like tumors shared significantly more repertoire with nontumor tissue.

Germline V gives CDR1 SGHRS, CDR2 YFSETQ. Trimming removed 4 bases at V and 1 base at J, with 14 bases between. This CDR3 is 15 amino acids long. A few counts support this clonotype. Its antigen is undetermined. TCRdb analysed the multiplex PCR reads with MiXCR anew, one entry per CDR3 protein. The table lists tens of thousands of distinct CDR3 sequences, around 52% of them singletons. The source of this sequence is a female donor with breast cancer. Some clones in this sample may be carry-over from other donors' samples. The specimen sequenced was breast tumor tissue. The genes are TRBV5-1 and TRBJ1-1; D not resolved. As DNA, the CDR3 is TGCGCCAGCAGCCTCCAGAGCCCCGAGAACACTGAAGCTTTCTTT. Its protein product is CASSLQSPENTEAFF.